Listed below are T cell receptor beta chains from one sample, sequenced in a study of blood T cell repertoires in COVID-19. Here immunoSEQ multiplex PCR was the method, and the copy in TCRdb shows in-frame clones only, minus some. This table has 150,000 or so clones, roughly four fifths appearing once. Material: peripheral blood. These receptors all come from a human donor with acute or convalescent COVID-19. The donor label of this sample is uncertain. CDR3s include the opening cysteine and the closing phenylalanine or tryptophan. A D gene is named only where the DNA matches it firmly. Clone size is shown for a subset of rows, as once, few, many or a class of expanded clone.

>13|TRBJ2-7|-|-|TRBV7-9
TGTGCCAGCAGCTATGTAGCGGCCTACGAGCAGTACTTC
CASSYVAAYEQYF
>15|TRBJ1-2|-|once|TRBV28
TGTGCCAGCAGTTCCATTGCCACCGAGGACTATGGCTACACCTTC
CASSSIATEDYGYTF
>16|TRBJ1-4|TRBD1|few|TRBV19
TGTGCCAGTACCGCGGGACAGGGAGCAACTAATGAAAAACTGTTTTTT
CASTAGQGATNEKLFF
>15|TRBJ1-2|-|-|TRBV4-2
TGTGCCAGCAGCCTCGCAACGGGGGATGCCTATGGCTACACCTTC
CASSLATGDAYGYTF
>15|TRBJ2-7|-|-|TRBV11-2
TGTGCCAGCAGCTTAATTCCAGGGAACTCCTACGAGCAGTACTTC
CASSLIPGNSYEQYF
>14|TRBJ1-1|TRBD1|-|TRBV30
TGTGCCTGGAGGGAGGGGACAGGGACCACTGAAGCTTTCTTT
CAWREGTGTTEAFF
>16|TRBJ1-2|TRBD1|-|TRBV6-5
TGTGCCAGCAGTTACCGAGGACAGGGTGGGGGCTATGGCTACACCTTC
CASSYRGQGGGYGYTF
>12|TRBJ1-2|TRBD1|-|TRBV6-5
TGTGCCAGCAGGGACAGGCCATATGGCTACACCTTC
CASRDRPYGYTF
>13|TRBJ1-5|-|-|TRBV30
TGTGCCTGGAGTGTTTCGGGGAATCAGCCCCAGCATTTT
CAWSVSGNQPQHF
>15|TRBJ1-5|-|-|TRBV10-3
TGTGCCATCAGTGAGTCGACAGATAGCAATCAGCCCCAGCATTTT
CAISESTDSNQPQHF
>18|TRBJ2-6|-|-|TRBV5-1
TGCGCCAGCAGCTTGGTTCTACGAAGGGGAACGGGGGCCAACGTCCTGACTTTC
CASSLVLRRGTGANVLTF
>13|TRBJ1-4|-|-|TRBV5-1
TGCGCCAGCTCTGCGGCAGGGGAGGGAAAACTGTTTTTT
CASSAAGEGKLFF
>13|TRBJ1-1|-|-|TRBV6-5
TGTGCCAGCAAAATGATAGGCAGGACTGAAGCTTTCTTT
CASKMIGRTEAFF
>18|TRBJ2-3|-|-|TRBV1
TGCACCAGCAGCCAAGATAAGGAGCGGGGGGACTTCACAGATACGCAGTATTTT
CTSSQDKERGDFTDTQYF
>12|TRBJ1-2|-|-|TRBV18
TGTGCCAGCTCAGGGACGGGGGATGGCTACACCTTC
CASSGTGDGYTF
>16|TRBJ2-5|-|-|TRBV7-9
TGTGCCAGCAGCTTAGGTGCGGTGGGAGTGGCAGAGACCCAGTACTTC
CASSLGAVGVAETQYF
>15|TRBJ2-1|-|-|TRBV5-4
TGTGCCAGCAGCTTGGATTCGGGCTCCTACAATGAGCAGTTCTTC
CASSLDSGSYNEQFF
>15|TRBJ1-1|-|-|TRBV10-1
TGCGCCAGCAGTGACCTCCCGGGAGTTCGCACTGAAGCTTTCTTT
CASSDLPGVRTEAFF
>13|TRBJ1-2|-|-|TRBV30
TGTGCCTGGAGTGTAGGGCAGGGTGACGGCTACACCTTC
CAWSVGQGDGYTF